The 3 T cell receptor beta chains below were found in one sample sequenced in a study of T cells in Graves' hyperthyroidism and ophthalmopathy. TCR beta CDR3 regions were amplified from RNA transcripts. Carried out on the TCR CDR3, a first-round RT-PCR used the HTBI primer set. One entry per CDR3 protein results from TCRdb running MiXCR on the multiplex PCR reads. The sample has fewer than 550,000 distinct CDR3 sequences, 15% to 17% seen once; the top ten hold almost 8%. Sequenced: blood. The receptors were sampled from a woman aged 18-35 years with Graves' hyperthyroidism.

This clonotype occurred many times. The chain combines TRBV29-1 with TRBJ2-1; TRBD1 matches at 9 bases. This CDR3 spans 12 amino acids. V shed 6 bases, J shed 8 bases, and the junction held 5 bases outside the gene matches. Germline CDR1 SQVTM, CDR2 ANQGSEA. As DNA, the CDR3 is TGCAGCGTGGGGGACAGGGCCTATGAGCAGTTCTTC. Its protein product is CSVGDRAYEQFF.

The chain couples TRBV19 to TRBJ1-2, with D uncertain. Germline CDR1 reads LNHDA; CDR2 reads SQIVND (reference sequence). The CDR3 has 12 amino acids. V was shortened by 7 bases and J by 3 bases, with 9 bases between the two germline ends. CDR3 region: CASTQDYYGYTF. CDR3 nucleotide sequence: TGTGCCAGTACCCAGGATTACTATGGCTACACCTTC.

The chain links TRBV6-2 or TRBV6-3 to TRBJ2-5; perhaps TRBD2 as D (6 bases). The end of the DNA aligns better with TRBJ2-1, so the J call may be wrong. The CDR3 spans 12 residues. The germline V gene has CDR1 MNHEY and CDR2 SVGEGT. This CDR3 is CASGRGLETQFF. The CDR3 region has the DNA TGTGCCAGCGGTAGGGGACTGGAGACCCAGTTCTTC.